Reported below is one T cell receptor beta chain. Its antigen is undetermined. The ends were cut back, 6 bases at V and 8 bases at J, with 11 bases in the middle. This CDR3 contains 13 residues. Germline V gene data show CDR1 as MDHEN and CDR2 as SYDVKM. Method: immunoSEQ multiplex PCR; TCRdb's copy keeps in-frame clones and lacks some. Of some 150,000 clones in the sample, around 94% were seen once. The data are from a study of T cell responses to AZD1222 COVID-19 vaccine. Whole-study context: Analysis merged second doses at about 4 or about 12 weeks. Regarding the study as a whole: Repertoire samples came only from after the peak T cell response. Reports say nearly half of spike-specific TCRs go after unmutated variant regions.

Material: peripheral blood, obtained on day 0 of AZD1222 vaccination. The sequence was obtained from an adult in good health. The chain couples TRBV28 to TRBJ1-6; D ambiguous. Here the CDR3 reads CASSRFPYSPLHF. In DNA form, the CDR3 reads TGTGCCAGCAGCCGATTCCCGTATTCACCCCTCCACTTT.